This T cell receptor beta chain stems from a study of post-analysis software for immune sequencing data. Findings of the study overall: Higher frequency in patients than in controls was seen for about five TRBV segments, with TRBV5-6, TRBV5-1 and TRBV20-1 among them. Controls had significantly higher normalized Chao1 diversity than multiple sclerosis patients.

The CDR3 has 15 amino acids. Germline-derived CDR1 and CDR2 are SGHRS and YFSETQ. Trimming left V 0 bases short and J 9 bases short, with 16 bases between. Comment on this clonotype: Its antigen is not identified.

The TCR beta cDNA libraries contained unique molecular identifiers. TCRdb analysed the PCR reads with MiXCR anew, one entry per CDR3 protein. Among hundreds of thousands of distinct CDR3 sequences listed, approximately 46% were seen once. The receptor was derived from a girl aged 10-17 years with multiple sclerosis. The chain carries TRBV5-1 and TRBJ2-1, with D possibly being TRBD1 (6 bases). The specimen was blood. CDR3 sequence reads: CASSLGQGVGGEQFF. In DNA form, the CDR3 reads TGCGCCAGCAGCTTGGGACAAGGCGTAGGGGGTGAGCAGTTCTTC.